This TCR beta chain came from a study of T cell changes during pregnancy in multiple sclerosis. Here immunoSEQ multiplex PCR was the method, and the copy in TCRdb shows in-frame clones only, minus some. Among tens of thousands of clones, roughly 89% were seen once, and the ten largest hold roughly 1.9%. With 2 bases removed from V and 3 bases from J, the gap between germline ends came to 12 bases. The CDR3 has 15 amino acids. Germline values: CDR1 MGHRA, CDR2 YSYEKL. The chain recombines TRBV4-1 with TRBJ2-3, with D perhaps TRBD2 (5 bases). The sequenced sample was peripheral blood, obtained in the second trimester of pregnancy. The receptor's source is a female donor with multiple sclerosis, enrolled in a pregnancy study. The CDR3 spells CASSQRNGETDTQYF. CDR3 nucleotides: TGCGCCAGCAGCCAACGGAATGGGGAGACAGATACGCAGTATTTT.